One and the same sample provided the 27 T cell receptor beta chains below, sequenced in a study of CD8 T cells in ankylosing spondylitis. TCRdb reprocessed the 5' RACE reads via MiXCR and lists one record per CDR3 protein. The profile shows around 75,000 distinct CDR3 sequences, approximately 5.3% of them singletons. The sequenced material came from blood, either unsorted or a sorted T cell fraction (not recorded which). The receptors stem from a male donor with ankylosing spondylitis or in good health (not recorded which).

The sample holds many counts of this clonotype. The chain carries TRBV4-3 and TRBJ2-1; D may be TRBD1 or TRBD2 (6 bases each). The germline V and J ends were trimmed by 0 bases and 9 bases, with 18 bases remaining between them. Germline V gene sequence: CDR1 LGHNA, CDR2 YSLEER. There are 16 residues in the CDR3. CDR3 DNA sequence: TGCGCCAGCAGCCAAGAAAGGGGAAGGGGGGTGGGTGAGCAGTTCTTC. It yields the protein CASSQERGRGVGEQFF.

In its sample, this clonotype was seen many times. J is TRBJ1-4 and V is TRBV18; a weak D match, TRBD1 (5 bases). The germline gives CDR1 KGHSH, CDR2 LQKENI. V was pared by 1 base and J by 7 bases, with 19 bases between. The CDR3 totals 17 residues. This chain's CDR3 is CASSPRDRQRGGEKLFF. For the CDR3, the DNA is TGTGCCAGCTCACCACGGGACCGACAGAGGGGTGGTGAAAAACTGTTTTTT.

The sample holds many counts of this clonotype. This chain connects TRBV20-1 to TRBJ2-1; D is unresolved. From germline, CDR1 is DFQATT and CDR2 SNEGSKA (reference sequence). The V gene lost 2 bases and the J gene lost 3 bases, with 8 bases spanning the gap. The CDR3 is 13 amino acids. CDR3 sequence: CSARSLNYNEQFF. The CDR3 DNA follows: TGCAGTGCTAGAAGCCTTAACTACAATGAGCAGTTCTTC.

This clonotype was counted ten times or more. The chain has TRBV6-2 or TRBV6-3 and TRBJ2-1; 8 positions match TRBD2. CDR1 is MNHEY, CDR2 SVGEGT, per germline. The CDR3 is made up of 18 amino acids. V dropped 6 bases and J dropped 7; count of bases not matched to a gene: 20. The CDR3, as DNA: TGTGCCAGCAGCCTCCTTCCCCCGGGACTAGATATCGTGAATGAGCAGTTCTTC. Translated, it gives CASSLLPPGLDIVNEQFF.

The chain couples TRBV2 to TRBJ2-3; the match to TRBD2 covers 10 bases. CDR1 and CDR2 from the germline V gene are SNHLY and FYNNEI. This CDR3 is 18 amino acids long. V was clipped by 11 bases and J by 2 bases; unmatched bases: 19. Written as DNA, the CDR3 is TGTGCCCTCTGTTCGAGCGGGGGGGCCGCGGGTAACACAGATACGCAGTATTTT. Its protein is CALCSSGGAAGNTDTQYF. Looking up the rest from reference TRBV2 and TRBJ2-3 gives the full variable domain: EPEVTQTPSHQVTQMGQEVILRCVPISNHLYFYWYRQILGQKVEFLVSFYNNEISEKSEIFDDQFSVERPDGSNFTLKIRSTKLEDSAMYFCALCSSGGAAGNTDTQYFGPGTRLTVL.

The chain uses TRBV7-2 and TRBJ2-5; weak D call: TRBD1 (5 bases). Germline assignment: CDR1 SGHTA and CDR2 FQGNSA. Trimming pared 4 bases from V and 2 bases from J, leaving 17 bases between. The CDR3 covers 16 residues. CDR3 DNA sequence: TGTGCCAGCAGCTCTGGGCCAGGGTATAGTCAAGAGACCCAGTACTTC. This encodes CASSSGPGYSQETQYF.

The chain is built from TRBV11-1 and TRBJ2-7, with TRBD2 as a possible D gene (5 bases). Trimming shortened V by 3 bases and J by 1 base, and 10 bases separated the two germline ends. CDR3 length: 14 amino acids. Germline V CDR1 and CDR2: SGHAT, FQDESV (reference sequence). As DNA, the CDR3 is TGTGCCAGCAGCTTTTTCGGGGAATCCTACGAGCAGTACTTC. Protein product: CASSFFGESYEQYF.

This clonotype was picked up many times. The chain recombines TRBV7-2 with TRBJ2-2; D is uncertain. Trimming removed 5 bases at V and 6 bases at J, with 10 bases between. The CDR3 covers 13 residues. Germline loops: CDR1 SGHTA, CDR2 FQGNSA. The CDR3: CASSLQIAGELFF. The CDR3 nucleotides are TGTGCCAGCAGCCTCCAAATAGCCGGGGAGCTGTTTTTT.

This clonotype showed up many times. The chain combines TRBV6-5 with TRBJ2-7; D gene ambiguous. Germline V gene lookup returns CDR1 MNHEY and CDR2 SVGAGI. Trimming pared 2 bases from V and 0 bases from J, leaving 8 bases between. The CDR3 is made up of 14 amino acids. The CDR3 here is CASSYLPNSYEQYF. CDR3 coding DNA: TGTGCCAGCAGTTACCTCCCCAACTCCTACGAGCAGTACTTC.

This clonotype was recorded many times. The chain couples TRBV5-1 to TRBJ2-5, with 7 bases aligning to TRBD1. Germline CDR1 SGHRS, CDR2 YFSETQ. The V gene end was trimmed by 1 base and the J gene end by 4 bases; junction bases not matched to a gene: 4. This CDR3 has 14 amino acids. The CDR3 spells CASSLTGVGETQYF. CDR3 in DNA: TGCGCCAGCAGCTTGACAGGGGTTGGAGAGACCCAGTACTTC.

This clonotype was observed many times. This rearrangement joins TRBV10-3 to TRBJ2-1, with TRBD1 matching over 9 bases. Trimming at V came to 4 bases and at J to 7 bases, leaving 8 bases not matched to a gene. The CDR3 length is 15 residues. Germline V gene lookup returns CDR1 ENHRY and CDR2 SYGVKD. CDR3 in amino acids: CAISVNRGPQNEQFF. The DNA for the CDR3 is TGTGCCATCAGTGTGAACAGGGGGCCGCAGAATGAGCAGTTCTTC.

At least ten counts were recorded for this clonotype. The rearrangement joins TRBV4-2 to TRBJ2-7; a possible D gene is TRBD1 (6 bases). The germline V and J ends were trimmed by 5 bases and 2 bases, with 19 bases remaining between them. The germline gives CDR1 LGHNA, CDR2 YNFKEQ. The CDR3 contains 16 residues. In DNA form, the CDR3 reads TGTGCCAGCAGCGATTCCTGGGCAGGGGAAACCTACGAGCAGTACTTC. Protein: CASSDSWAGETYEQYF.

This clonotype was counted ten times or more. The chain recombines TRBV4-3 with TRBJ1-2, with TRBD1 matching over 8 bases. The CDR3 is made up of 14 amino acids. The germline V gene encodes CDR1 LGHNA and CDR2 YSLEER. Trimming at V came to 6 bases and at J to 6 bases, leaving 9 bases not matched to a gene. The CDR3 loop is CASRHDRGLDGYTF. The CDR3 region has the DNA TGCGCCAGCAGACACGACAGGGGACTGGATGGCTACACCTTC.

In regard to this clonotype: A much larger clone lies a single base off, so this may be a read error. J is TRBJ2-7 and V is TRBV4-2, with D unresolved. Per germline, CDR1 LGHNA and CDR2 YNFKEQ. The CDR3 has 14 residues. Trimming removed 0 bases from V and 2 bases from J, with 8 bases in between. The CDR3, as DNA: TGTGCCAGCAGCCAAGATCCCTCCCCCTACGAGCAGTACTTC. The encoded protein is CASSQDPSPYEQYF.

This clonotype was recorded many times. This chain connects TRBV7-8 to TRBJ1-1, with D hard to call. This CDR3 is 13 amino acids long. V was cut by 6 bases and J by 2 bases, with 10 bases left in between. CDR1 is SGHVS, CDR2 FQNEAQ, per germline. CDR3 DNA sequence: TGTGCCAGCAGAAGACCTGTAAACACTGAAGCTTTCTTT. Its protein product is CASRRPVNTEAFF.

This clonotype was observed many times. J is TRBJ2-7 and V is TRBV5-6, with D perhaps matching TRBD1 (6 bases). The CDR3 covers 15 residues. V lost 1 base, J lost 2 bases, and 13 bases lay in between. Germline V lookup: CDR1 SGHDT, CDR2 YYEEEE. As DNA, the CDR3 is TGTGCCAGCAGCTTGACAGGGTCTTTCACCTACGAGCAGTACTTC. It codes for CASSLTGSFTYEQYF. The whole variable domain, remainder taken from reference TRBV5-6 and TRBJ2-7, is DAGVTQSPTHLIKTRGQQVTLRCSPKSGHDTVSWYQQALGQGPQFIFQYYEEEERQRGNFPDRFSGHQFPNYSSELNVNALLLGDSALYLCASSLTGSFTYEQYFGPGTRLTVT.

At least ten counts were recorded for this clonotype. V gene TRBV20-1 combines with J gene TRBJ2-2; 10 bases line up with TRBD1. The CDR3 is 14 amino acids. V gave up 1 base and J gave up 7 bases; unmatched junction bases: 3. CDR1 is DFQATT, CDR2 SNEGSKA, per germline (reference sequence). Here the CDR3 DNA reads TGCAGTGCTAGAGGGACAGGGGGAATCGGGGAGCTGTTTTTT. It yields the protein CSARGTGGIGELFF.

With regard to this clonotype: A much larger clone lies one base from this, so it may be a read error. This sequence joins TRBV5-4 and TRBJ1-3; D is ambiguous. The length of the CDR3 is 15 residues. Deletions cut 4 bases from V and 0 bases from J, with 11 bases between. CDR1 SGHNT and CDR2 YYREEE come from the germline V gene (reference sequence). In DNA, the CDR3 is TGTGCCAGCAGCCCTGGGATCATCTCTGGAAACACCATATATTTT. This gives the protein CASSPGIISGNTIYF. The variable domain in full, completed from reference TRBV5-4 and TRBJ1-3, reads ETGVTQSPTHLIKTRGQQVTLRCSSQSGHNTVSWYQQALGQGPQFIFQYYREEENGRGNFPPRFSGLQFPNYSSELNVNALELDDSALYLCASSPGIISGNTIYFGEGSWLTVV.

This clonotype was picked up many times. The chain uses TRBV20-1 and TRBJ2-5; 11 bases agree with TRBD2. CDR3 length equals 15 residues. With 3 bases clipped from V and 1 base from J, the junction kept 4 bases outside the gene matches. Looked up from germline, CDR1 is DFQATT and CDR2 is SNEGSKA (reference sequence). The CDR3 protein is CSARGLAELQETQYF. In nucleotides, the CDR3 is TGCAGTGCTAGGGGACTAGCGGAACTCCAAGAGACCCAGTACTTC.

This clonotype has at least ten counts. V is TRBV20-1 and J is TRBJ2-7; 8 positions match TRBD1. The germline V gene encodes CDR1 DFQATT and CDR2 SNEGSKA (reference sequence). Trimming removed 3 bases from V and 1 base from J; junction bases left unmatched: 8. The CDR3 length is 15 residues. CDR3 DNA sequence: TGCAGTGCTAGGCTTCGGGGACAGGCGTCCTACGAGCAGTACTTC. Its translation is CSARLRGQASYEQYF.

The table lists this clonotype with many counts. The chain joins TRBV3-1 to TRBJ2-7; 9 bases match TRBD1. The CDR3 extends over 16 amino acids. V lost 4 bases to trimming and J lost 6 bases; unmatched junction nucleotides: 13. Germline V CDR1 and CDR2: LGHDT, YNNKEL (reference sequence). CDR3 sequence reads: CASSPWGTGRYSEQYF. The CDR3 DNA follows: TGTGCCAGCAGCCCCTGGGGGACAGGGAGATATAGCGAGCAGTACTTC.

This clonotype was seen at least ten times. The chain couples TRBV12-3 or TRBV12-4 to TRBJ1-4; 9 bases fit TRBD1. The CDR3 is 17 amino acids. V trimming: 5 bases; J trimming: 1 base; junction bases outside the gene matches: 8. The CDR3, as DNA: TGTGCCAGCAGTCCCTCCACAGGGGGCGTAACTAATGAAAAACTGTTTTTT. Translated: CASSPSTGGVTNEKLFF.

This clonotype was observed at least ten times. The gene calls are TRBV9 and TRBJ2-5; 7 nucleotides line up with TRBD1. The CDR3 contains 14 residues. CDR1 is SGDLS, CDR2 YYNGEE, per germline. The V and J ends lost 3 bases and 5 bases, in that order; junction bases with no gene match: 7. CDR3 DNA: TGTGCCAGCAGCGCCAGACAGGGAGTTGAGACCCAGTACTTC. Its protein is CASSARQGVETQYF.

This clonotype showed up many times. This sequence joins TRBV5-1 and TRBJ2-3, with D unresolved. With 3 bases removed from V and 0 bases from J, the gap between germline ends came to 14 bases. The CDR3 loop spans 16 amino acids. Per germline, CDR1 SGHRS and CDR2 YFSETQ. CDR3 nucleotide sequence: TGCGCCAGCAGCTCCGCCGGGTATCGAAGCACAGATACGCAGTATTTT. Amino acid sequence: CASSSAGYRSTDTQYF.

This clonotype occurred many times. The chain combines TRBV12-3 or TRBV12-4 with TRBJ1-1, with no clear D. V was clipped by 3 bases and J by 4 bases, with 12 bases between them. The length of the CDR3 is 14 residues. The DNA for the CDR3 is TGTGCCAGCAGTTTGGGCAGTATATTCACTGAAGCTTTCTTT. Translated: CASSLGSIFTEAFF.

This clonotype was recorded at least ten times. The chain links TRBV6-2 or TRBV6-3 to TRBJ2-4; D unresolved. The CDR3 contains 15 residues. Germline-derived CDR1 and CDR2 are MNHEY and SVGEGT. Trimming took 10 bases from V and 7 from J, leaving 23 bases between them. The CDR3 loop is CATDAGLHMGNIQYF. The CDR3 DNA is TGTGCCACCGACGCCGGGCTCCACATGGGGAACATTCAGTACTTC.

The table lists this clonotype with many counts. V gene TRBV6-4 combines with J gene TRBJ2-2; D assignment may be TRBD1 or TRBD2 (5 bases each). This CDR3 contains 18 residues. V lost 4 bases to trimming and J lost 5 bases, with 23 bases between them. The germline V gene has CDR1 MRHNA and CDR2 SNTAGT. The CDR3 sequence is CASSARQGTYSGTGELFF. As DNA, the CDR3 is TGTGCCAGCAGTGCTCGGCAGGGTACATATTCGGGGACCGGGGAGCTGTTTTTT.